The 15 T cell receptor beta chains listed next were all sequenced from one sample in a study of STAT5B mutations in CD4+ large granular lymphocyte leukemia. TCRdb's copy holds only in-frame clones and misses some; the assay was immunoSEQ multiplex PCR. Of 30,000 or so clones in the sample, around 72% were seen once. The sequenced sample consisted of CD4+ T cells from blood buffy coats. The receptors stem from a human donor in good health.

In this sample, this clone turned up a few times. The chain combines TRBV12-5 with TRBJ2-2; 7 nucleotides match TRBD1. The junction had 2 bases not matched to a gene; V was cut back by 4 bases and J by 0 bases. The CDR3 sequence is 15 residues long. Germline V gene sequence: CDR1 LGHNT, CDR2 FRNRAP. The CDR3 region is CASGSGTANTGELFF. CDR3 bases: TGTGCTAGTGGTTCGGGGACAGCGAACACCGGGGAGCTGTTTTTT.

This chain uses TRBV10-3 with TRBJ1-3, with 9 positions matching TRBD1. Per the germline V gene, CDR1 is ENHRY and CDR2 is SYGVKD. V trimming: 6 bases; J trimming: 0 bases; junction bases outside the gene matches: 6. CDR3 length equals 16 residues. The CDR3 is CAIRPGTGISGNTIYF. The DNA for the CDR3 is TGTGCCATCAGGCCTGGGACAGGGATCTCTGGAAACACCATATATTTT.

The chain joins TRBV6-1 to TRBJ2-7, with D maybe TRBD2 (5 bases). From germline, CDR1 is MNHNS and CDR2 SASEGT. CDR3 length: 13 residues. The V and J ends lost 4 bases and 3 bases respectively, with 10 bases between them. The DNA of the CDR3 is TGTGCCAGCAGTGTTAACCGGGACTACGAGCAGTACTTC. As protein: CASSVNRDYEQYF.

J is TRBJ1-1 and V is TRBV18, with D possibly TRBD1 on 6 matching bases. The CDR3 is made up of 14 amino acids. Germline V lookup: CDR1 KGHSH, CDR2 LQKENI. Trimming stripped 5 bases from V and 3 bases from J, with 13 bases between. CDR3: CASSKGGGDTEAFF. In nucleotides, the CDR3 is TGTGCCAGCTCAAAGGGAGGGGGGGACACTGAAGCTTTCTTT. The full variable domain, completed using reference TRBV18 and TRBJ1-1, is NAGVMQNPRHLVRRRGQEARLRCSPMKGHSHVYWYRQLPEEGLKFMVYLQKENIIDESGMPKERFSAEFPKEGPSILRIQQVVRGDSAAYFCASSKGGGDTEAFFGQGTRLTVV.

The chain recombines TRBV4-2 with TRBJ1-1, with a tentative D call TRBD1 (6 bases). V lost 7 bases to trimming and J lost 1 base, with 10 bases between them. This CDR3 has 13 residues. Germline CDR1 reads LGHNA; CDR2 reads YNFKEQ. CDR3 coding DNA: TGTGCCAGCACTCCGACAGGGAACACTGAAGCTTTCTTT. Its protein product is CASTPTGNTEAFF.

V and J are TRBV7-2 and TRBJ1-1; no clear D gene. Germline V lookup: CDR1 SGHTA, CDR2 FQGNSA. The CDR3 consists of 14 residues. The V end lost 3 bases, the J end lost 2 bases, and 10 bases lay between the germline ends. This CDR3 reads CASSFRGGNTEAFF. The CDR3 coding sequence is TGTGCCAGCAGCTTCCGGGGAGGAAACACTGAAGCTTTCTTT.

As concerns this clone: The sample carries other DNA sequences with the same CDR3. The chain carries TRBV18 and TRBJ2-5; 7 positions agree with TRBD1. Per the germline V gene, CDR1 is KGHSH and CDR2 is LQKENI. This CDR3 contains 15 residues. The ends lost 3 bases at V and 2 bases at J; junction bases unmatched: 6. Here the CDR3 reads CASSPRQGSQETQYF. The CDR3 nucleotides are TGTGCCAGCTCACCCCGACAGGGCAGTCAAGAGACCCAGTACTTC.

The J gene is TRBJ2-5, the V gene TRBV2; D gene ambiguous. V was cut by 2 bases and J by 2 bases, with 9 bases left in between. This CDR3 region has 14 residues. CDR1 SNHLY and CDR2 FYNNEI come from the germline V gene. CDR3 region: CASSERVFQETQYF. In DNA, the CDR3 is TGTGCCAGCAGTGAAAGGGTTTTTCAAGAGACCCAGTACTTC. Variable domain in full (rest from reference TRBV2 and TRBJ2-5): EPEVTQTPSHQVTQMGQEVILRCVPISNHLYFYWYRQILGQKVEFLVSFYNNEISEKSEIFDDQFSVERPDGSNFTLKIRSTKLEDSAMYFCASSERVFQETQYFGPGTRLLVL.

The chain carries TRBV25-1 and TRBJ2-1; possibly TRBD1 for D (6 bases). The CDR3 totals 16 residues. Germline V gene lookup returns CDR1 MGHDK and CDR2 SYGVNS. V lost 9 bases to trimming and J lost 3 bases, with 21 bases between them. The CDR3 DNA is TGTGCCAGTGCCGGGACACAAAGAAATGTCTACAATGAGCAGTTCTTC. It specifies CASAGTQRNVYNEQFF.

The rearrangement links TRBV10-2 to TRBJ2-1; the D gene is possibly TRBD1 (6 bases). The V gene lost 4 bases and the J gene lost 0 bases, with 10 bases spanning the gap. The germline CDR1 and CDR2 sequences are WSHSY and SAAADI. CDR3 length: 15 amino acids. CDR3 region: CASSGQTGSYNEQFF. The DNA for the CDR3 is TGCGCCAGCAGTGGACAGACAGGCTCCTACAATGAGCAGTTCTTC.

The genes are TRBV28 and TRBJ2-1, with 9 bases that match TRBD2. Trimming took 2 bases from V and 8 from J; bases not matched to a gene: 10. CDR1 is MDHEN and CDR2 is SYDVKM in the germline V gene. This CDR3 has 16 amino acids. As DNA, the CDR3 is TGTGCCAGCAGTTTAGCGGGAGGGCCGAAGGGGGATGAGCAGTTCTTC. Its translation: CASSLAGGPKGDEQFF.

In its sample, this clone was seen a few times. The chain couples TRBV7-9 to TRBJ2-7; 7 nucleotides align to TRBD2. Germline V gene sequence: CDR1 SEHNR, CDR2 FQNEAQ (reference sequence). Trimming cost V 5 bases and J 0 bases; bases outside gene matches: 7. The CDR3 length is 15 residues. CDR3 nucleotides: TGTGCCAGCAGCCTACCCGGGGACTACTCCTACGAGCAGTACTTC. It is translated as CASSLPGDYSYEQYF. Supplemented by reference TRBV7-9 and TRBJ2-7, the full variable domain reads DTGVSQNPRHKITKRGQNVTFRCDPISEHNRLYWYRQTLGQGPEFLTYFQNEAQLEKSRLLSDRFSAERPKGSFSTLEIQRTEQGDSAMYLCASSLPGDYSYEQYFGPGTRLTVT.

This chain connects TRBV5-8 to TRBJ1-1; D remains unclear. CDR3 length: 12 amino acids. Germline CDR1 reads SGHTS; CDR2 reads YDEGEE. With 5 bases removed from V and 3 bases from J, the gap between germline ends came to 8 bases. CDR3: CASRFQDTEAFF. The CDR3 nucleotides are TGTGCCAGCAGGTTCCAGGACACTGAAGCTTTCTTT.

This clone has a handful of counts. The genes are TRBV7-3 and TRBJ2-6; D might be TRBD1 (6 bases). Per the germline V gene, CDR1 is SGHTA and CDR2 is FQGTGA. This CDR3 is 15 amino acids long. Trimming took off 5 bases at V and 0 bases at J, with 8 bases between the two ends. CDR3: CASSEDSSGANVLTF. DNA of the CDR3: TGTGCCAGCAGCGAGGACAGCTCTGGGGCCAACGTCCTGACTTTC.

This chain uses TRBV5-4 with TRBJ2-1; no definite D call. Trimming left V 0 bases short and J 7 bases short, with 11 bases between. Germline V gene data show CDR1 as SGHNT and CDR2 as YYREEE (reference sequence). This CDR3 has 14 amino acids. CDR3 sequence: CASSLEPVGNEQFF. The CDR3 DNA reads as TGTGCCAGCAGCTTGGAACCAGTCGGGAATGAGCAGTTCTTC.